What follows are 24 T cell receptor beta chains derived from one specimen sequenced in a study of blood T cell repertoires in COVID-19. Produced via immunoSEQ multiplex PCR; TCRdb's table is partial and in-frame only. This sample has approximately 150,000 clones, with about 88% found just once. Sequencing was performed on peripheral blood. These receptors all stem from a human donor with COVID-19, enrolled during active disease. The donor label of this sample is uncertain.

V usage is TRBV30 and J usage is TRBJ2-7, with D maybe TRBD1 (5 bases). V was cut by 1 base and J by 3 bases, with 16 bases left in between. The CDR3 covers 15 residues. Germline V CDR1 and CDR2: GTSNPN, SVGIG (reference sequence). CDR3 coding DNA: TGTGCCTGGAGTGCCATACTTAACAGGAGCTACGAGCAGTACTTC. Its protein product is CAWSAILNRSYEQYF.

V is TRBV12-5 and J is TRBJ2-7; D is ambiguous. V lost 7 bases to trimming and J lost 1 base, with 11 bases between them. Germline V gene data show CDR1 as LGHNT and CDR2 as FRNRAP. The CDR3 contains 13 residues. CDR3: CASALGLSYEQYF. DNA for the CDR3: TGTGCTAGTGCCCTCGGGTTATCCTACGAGCAGTACTTC.

The CDR3 is CASSPAGGFETSGANVLTF. The CDR3 bases are TGCGCCAGCAGCCCCGCGGGTGGGTTCGAAACCTCTGGGGCCAACGTCCTGACTTTC. This chain uses TRBV5-1 with TRBJ2-6, with a weak D call TRBD2 (5 bases). V was cut by 4 bases and J by 0 bases, with 20 bases left in between. Germline assignment: CDR1 SGHRS and CDR2 YFSETQ. The CDR3 runs 19 residues.

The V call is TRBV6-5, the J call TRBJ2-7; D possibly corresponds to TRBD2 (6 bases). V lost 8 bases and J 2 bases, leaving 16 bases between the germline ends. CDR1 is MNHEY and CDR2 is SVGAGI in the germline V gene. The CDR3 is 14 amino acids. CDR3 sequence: CASLRSSGTYEQYF. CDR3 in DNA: TGTGCCAGCCTCCGAAGTAGCGGAACCTACGAGCAGTACTTC.

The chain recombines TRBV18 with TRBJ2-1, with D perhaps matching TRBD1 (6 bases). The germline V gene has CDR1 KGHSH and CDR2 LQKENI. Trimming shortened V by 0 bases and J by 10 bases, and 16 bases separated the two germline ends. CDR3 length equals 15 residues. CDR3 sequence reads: CASSPPRTATMEQFF. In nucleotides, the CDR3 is TGTGCCAGCTCACCACCGAGGACAGCTACAATGGAGCAGTTCTTC.

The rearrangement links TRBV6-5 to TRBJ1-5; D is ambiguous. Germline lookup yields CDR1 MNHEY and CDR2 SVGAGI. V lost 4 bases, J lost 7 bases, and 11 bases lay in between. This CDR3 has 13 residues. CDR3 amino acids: CASSFPGGQPQHF. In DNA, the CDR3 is TGTGCCAGCAGTTTCCCTGGCGGCCAGCCCCAGCATTTT.

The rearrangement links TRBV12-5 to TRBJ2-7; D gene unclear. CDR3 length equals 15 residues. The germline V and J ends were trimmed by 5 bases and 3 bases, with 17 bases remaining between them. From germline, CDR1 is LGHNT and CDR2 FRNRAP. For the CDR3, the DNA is TGTGCTAGTGGTCCACCGGGTCCCGGCATCTACGAGCAGTACTTC. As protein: CASGPPGPGIYEQYF.

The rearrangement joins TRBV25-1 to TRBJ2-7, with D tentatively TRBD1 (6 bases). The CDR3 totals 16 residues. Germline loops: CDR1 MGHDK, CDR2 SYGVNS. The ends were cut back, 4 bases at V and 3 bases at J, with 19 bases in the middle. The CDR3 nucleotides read TGTGCCAGCAGTGCATCTACCGGACAGATTAACTACGAGCAGTACTTC. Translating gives CASSASTGQINYEQYF.

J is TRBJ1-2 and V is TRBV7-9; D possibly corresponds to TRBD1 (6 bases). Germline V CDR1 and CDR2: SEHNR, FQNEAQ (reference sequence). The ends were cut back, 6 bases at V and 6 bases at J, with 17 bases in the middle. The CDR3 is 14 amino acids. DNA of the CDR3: TGTGCCAGCAGTACGGGCAGGGGAAAGGATGGCTACACCTTC. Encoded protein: CASSTGRGKDGYTF.

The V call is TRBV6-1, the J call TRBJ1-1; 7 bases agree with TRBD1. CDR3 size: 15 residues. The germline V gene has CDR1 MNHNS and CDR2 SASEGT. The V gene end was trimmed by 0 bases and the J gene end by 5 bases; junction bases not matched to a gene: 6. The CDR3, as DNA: TGTGCCAGCAGTGAAGCGACAGGGTGGGAGACTGAAGCTTTCTTT. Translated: CASSEATGWETEAFF.

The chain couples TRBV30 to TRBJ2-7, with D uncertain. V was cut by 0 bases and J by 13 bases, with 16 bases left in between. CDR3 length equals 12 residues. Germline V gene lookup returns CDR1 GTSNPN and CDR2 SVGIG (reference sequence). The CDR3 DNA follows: TGTGCCTGGAGTGTTATGATACCCCGAGTATACTTC. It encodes CAWSVMIPRVYF.

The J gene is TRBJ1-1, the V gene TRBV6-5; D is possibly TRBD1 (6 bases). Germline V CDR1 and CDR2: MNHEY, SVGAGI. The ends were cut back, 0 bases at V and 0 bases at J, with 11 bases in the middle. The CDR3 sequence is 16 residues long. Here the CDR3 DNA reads TGTGCCAGCAGTTACTCGGGGGGGGCATTGAACACTGAAGCTTTCTTT. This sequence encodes CASSYSGGALNTEAFF.

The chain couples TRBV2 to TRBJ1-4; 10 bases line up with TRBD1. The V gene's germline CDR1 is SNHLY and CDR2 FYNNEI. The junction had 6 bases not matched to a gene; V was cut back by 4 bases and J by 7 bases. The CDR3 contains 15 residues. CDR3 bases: TGTGCCAGCAGTGCGAAGACAGGGGGCGGTGAAAAACTGTTTTTT. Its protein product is CASSAKTGGGEKLFF.

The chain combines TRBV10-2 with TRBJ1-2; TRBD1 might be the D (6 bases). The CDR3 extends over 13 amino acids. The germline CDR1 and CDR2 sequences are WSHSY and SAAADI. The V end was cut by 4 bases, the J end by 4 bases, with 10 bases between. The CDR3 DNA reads TGCGCCAGCAGTGGGACAGAATCCTATGGCTACACCTTC. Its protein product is CASSGTESYGYTF.

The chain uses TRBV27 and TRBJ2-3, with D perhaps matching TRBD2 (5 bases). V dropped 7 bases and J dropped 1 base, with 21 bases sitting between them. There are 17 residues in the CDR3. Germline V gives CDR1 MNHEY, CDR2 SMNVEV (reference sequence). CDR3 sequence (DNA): TGTGCCAGCATCCGATTTGACCCCAGGACTGGCACAGATACGCAGTATTTT. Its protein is CASIRFDPRTGTDTQYF.

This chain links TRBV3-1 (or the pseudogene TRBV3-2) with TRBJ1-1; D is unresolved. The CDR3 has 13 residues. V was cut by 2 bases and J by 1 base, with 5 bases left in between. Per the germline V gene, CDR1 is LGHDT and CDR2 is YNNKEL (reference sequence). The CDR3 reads CASSQQQNTEAFF. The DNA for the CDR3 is TGTGCCAGCAGCCAACAACAGAACACTGAAGCTTTCTTT.

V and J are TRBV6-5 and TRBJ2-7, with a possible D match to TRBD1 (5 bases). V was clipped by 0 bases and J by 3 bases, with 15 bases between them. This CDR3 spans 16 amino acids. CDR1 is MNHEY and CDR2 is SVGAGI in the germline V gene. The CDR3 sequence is CASSYSPTATYYEQYF. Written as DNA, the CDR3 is TGTGCCAGCAGTTACTCCCCGACAGCGACCTACTACGAGCAGTACTTC.

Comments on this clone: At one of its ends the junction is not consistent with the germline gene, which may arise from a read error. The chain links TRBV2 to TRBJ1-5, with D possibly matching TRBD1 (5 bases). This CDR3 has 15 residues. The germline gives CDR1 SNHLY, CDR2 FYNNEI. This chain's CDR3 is CASGEQVDSNQPQHF. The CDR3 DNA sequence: TGTGCCAGCGGTGAACAGGTAGATAGCAATCAGCCCCAGCATTTT.

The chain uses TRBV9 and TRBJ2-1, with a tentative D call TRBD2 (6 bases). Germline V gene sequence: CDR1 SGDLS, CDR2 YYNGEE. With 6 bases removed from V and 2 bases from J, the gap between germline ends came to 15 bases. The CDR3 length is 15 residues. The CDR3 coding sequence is TGTGCCAGCATGGGCGGGGTTCAACCCTACAATGAGCAGTTCTTC. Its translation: CASMGGVQPYNEQFF.

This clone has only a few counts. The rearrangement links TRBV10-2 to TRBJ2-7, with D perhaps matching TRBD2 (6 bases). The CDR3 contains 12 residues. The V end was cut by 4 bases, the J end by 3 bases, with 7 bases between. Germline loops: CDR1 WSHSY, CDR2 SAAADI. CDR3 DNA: TGCGCCAGCAGTGTTAGCGGCTACGAGCAGTACTTC. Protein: CASSVSGYEQYF.

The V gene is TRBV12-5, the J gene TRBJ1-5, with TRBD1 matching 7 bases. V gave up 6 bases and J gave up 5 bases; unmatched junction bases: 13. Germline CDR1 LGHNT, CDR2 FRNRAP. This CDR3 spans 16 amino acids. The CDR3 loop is CASGIPGTDIHQPQHF. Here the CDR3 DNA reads TGTGCTAGTGGGATACCGGGGACAGACATTCATCAGCCCCAGCATTTT.

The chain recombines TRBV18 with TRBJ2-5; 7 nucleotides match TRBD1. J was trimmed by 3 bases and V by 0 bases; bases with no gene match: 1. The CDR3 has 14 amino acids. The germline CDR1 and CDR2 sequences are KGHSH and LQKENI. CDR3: CASSPPGTEETQYF. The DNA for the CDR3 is TGTGCCAGCTCACCACCGGGGACAGAAGAGACCCAGTACTTC.

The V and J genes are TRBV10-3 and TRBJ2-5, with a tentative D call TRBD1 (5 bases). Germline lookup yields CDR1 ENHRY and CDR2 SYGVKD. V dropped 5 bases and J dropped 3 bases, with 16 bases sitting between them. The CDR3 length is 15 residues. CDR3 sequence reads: CAISSGNLRKETQYF. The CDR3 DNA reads TGTGCCATCAGTTCAGGGAATTTGAGAAAAGAGACCCAGTACTTC.

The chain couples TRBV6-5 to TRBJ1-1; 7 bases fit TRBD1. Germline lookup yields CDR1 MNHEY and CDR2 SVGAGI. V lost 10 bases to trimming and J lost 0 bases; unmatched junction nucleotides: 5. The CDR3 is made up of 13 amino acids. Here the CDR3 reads CATPGQMNTEAFF. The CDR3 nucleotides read TGTGCCACCCCGGGACAGATGAACACTGAAGCTTTCTTT.